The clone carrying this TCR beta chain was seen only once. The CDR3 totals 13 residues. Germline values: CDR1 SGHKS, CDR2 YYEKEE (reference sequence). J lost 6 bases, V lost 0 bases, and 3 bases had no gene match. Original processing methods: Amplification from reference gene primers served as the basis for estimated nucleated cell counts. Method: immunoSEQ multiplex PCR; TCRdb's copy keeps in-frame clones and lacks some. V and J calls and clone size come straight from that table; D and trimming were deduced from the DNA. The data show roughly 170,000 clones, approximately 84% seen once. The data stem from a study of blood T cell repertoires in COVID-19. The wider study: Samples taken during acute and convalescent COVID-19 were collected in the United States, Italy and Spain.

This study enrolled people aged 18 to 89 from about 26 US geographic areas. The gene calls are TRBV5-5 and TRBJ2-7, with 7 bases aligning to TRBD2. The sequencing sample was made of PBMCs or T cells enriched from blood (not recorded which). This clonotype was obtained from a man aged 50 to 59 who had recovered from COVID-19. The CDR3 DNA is TGTGCCAGCAGCTTGGTTGGGAGGGCCGAGCAGTACTTC. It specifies CASSLVGRAEQYF.